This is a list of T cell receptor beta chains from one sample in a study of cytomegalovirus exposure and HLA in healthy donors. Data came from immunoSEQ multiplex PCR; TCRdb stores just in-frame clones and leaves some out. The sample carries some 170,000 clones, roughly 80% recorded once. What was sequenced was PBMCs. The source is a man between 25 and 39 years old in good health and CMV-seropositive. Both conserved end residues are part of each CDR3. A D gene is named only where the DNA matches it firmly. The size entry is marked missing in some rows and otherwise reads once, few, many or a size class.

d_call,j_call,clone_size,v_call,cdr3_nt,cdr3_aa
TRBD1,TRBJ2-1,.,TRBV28,TGTGCCAGCAGCGCACCGGGACAGTATGAGCAGTTCTTC,CASSAPGQYEQFF
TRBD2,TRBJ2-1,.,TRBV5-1,TGCGCCAGCAGCTTGGCCAGCGGGGAATACAATGAGCAGTTCTTC,CASSLASGEYNEQFF
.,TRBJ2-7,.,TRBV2,TGTGCCAGCAGTGAAAAGGTCAGGTCCTACGAGCAGTACTTC,CASSEKVRSYEQYF
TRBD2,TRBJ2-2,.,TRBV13,TGTGCCAGCAGCACGGGACTAGCGGAGTGGGGCACCGGGGAGCTGTTTTTT,CASSTGLAEWGTGELFF
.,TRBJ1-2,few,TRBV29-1,TGCAGCGTTGGGGCGGACAGTCGGGGCTATGGCTACACCTTC,CSVGADSRGYGYTF
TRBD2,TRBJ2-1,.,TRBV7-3,TGTGCCAGCAGCTTATCGACTAGCGGGAGTCATGAGCAGTTCTTC,CASSLSTSGSHEQFF
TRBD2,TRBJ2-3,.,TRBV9,TGTGCCAGCAGCGTAGGTCGTGCTAGCGGGAGGGCCGGAGATACGCAGTATTTT,CASSVGRASGRAGDTQYF
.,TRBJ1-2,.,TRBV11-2,TGTGCCAGCAGCTTAGATATCAACTATGGCTACACCTTC,CASSLDINYGYTF
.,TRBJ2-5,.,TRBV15,TGTGCCACCAGCAGACTAGTTTCTAGGGAGACCCAGTACTTC,CATSRLVSRETQYF
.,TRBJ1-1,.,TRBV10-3,TGTGCCATCAGTAGGGACACGGCCACTGAAGCTTTCTTT,CAISRDTATEAFF
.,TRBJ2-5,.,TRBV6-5,TGTGCCAGCAGTTACTCGACAGCCCAAGAGACCCAGTACTTC,CASSYSTAQETQYF
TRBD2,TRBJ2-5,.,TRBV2,TGTGCCAGCAGTGGGCTAGCGGGGGAGACCCAGTACTTC,CASSGLAGETQYF
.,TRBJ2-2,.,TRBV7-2,TGTGCCAGCAGCTTACAACAGGGGAACACCGGGGAGCTGTTTTTT,CASSLQQGNTGELFF
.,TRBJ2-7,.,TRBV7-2,TGTGCCAGCAGCTTTAACTACGAGCAGTACTTC,CASSFNYEQYF
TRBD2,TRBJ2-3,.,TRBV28,TGTGCCAGCAGTTCATATAGCGGGGATACGCAGTATTTT,CASSSYSGDTQYF
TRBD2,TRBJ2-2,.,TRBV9,TGTGCCAGCAGCGAGGGGACTAGCGGGAACACCGGGGAGCTGTTTTTT,CASSEGTSGNTGELFF
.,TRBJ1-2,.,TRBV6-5,TGTGCCAGCCGTAGCCGAACAGGGTTTTGGGGCTACACCTTC,CASRSRTGFWGYTF
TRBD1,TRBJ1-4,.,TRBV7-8,TGTGCCAGCAGCCTCACAGGGGGCGGCACTAATGAAAAACTGTTTTTT,CASSLTGGGTNEKLFF
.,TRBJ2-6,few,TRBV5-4,TGTGCCAGCAGCTTGGCGTCCTCAGGGTCTGGGGCCAACGTCCTGACTTTC,CASSLASSGSGANVLTF
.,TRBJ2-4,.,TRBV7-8,TGTGCCAGCAGCCTAAGTGGTGGGGCCAACATTCAGTACTTC,CASSLSGGANIQYF
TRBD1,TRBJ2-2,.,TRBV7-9,TGTGCCAGCAGCCCTCCGAGGACAGGGGGCACCGGGGAGCTGTTTTTT,CASSPPRTGGTGELFF
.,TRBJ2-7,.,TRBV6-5,TGTGCCAGCAAAATGATGCTGAGCTCCTACGAGCAGTACTTC,CASKMMLSSYEQYF
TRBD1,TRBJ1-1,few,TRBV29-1,TGCAGCGTCGGTGACAGGGGGCGGTTAAACACTGAAGCTTTCTTT,CSVGDRGRLNTEAFF
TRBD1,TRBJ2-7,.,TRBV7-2,TGTGCCAGCAGCTCCTGGACAGGGAACTACGAGCAGTACTTC,CASSSWTGNYEQYF
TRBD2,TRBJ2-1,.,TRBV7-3,TGTGCCAGCAGCAACAGGGCCCTAGCGGGGTACAATGAGCAGTTCTTC,CASSNRALAGYNEQFF
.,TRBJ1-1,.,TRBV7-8,TGTGCCAGCAGCTTCATGGGGAGTCGAGCTTTCTTT,CASSFMGSRAFF
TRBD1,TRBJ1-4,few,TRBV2,TGTGCCAGCAGTCCCCGGGACAGGGGCGAAAAACTGTTTTTT,CASSPRDRGEKLFF
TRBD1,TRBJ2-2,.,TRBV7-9,TGTGCCAGCAGCCGATTGTCGACAGGGGGCGACACCGGGGAGCTGTTTTTT,CASSRLSTGGDTGELFF
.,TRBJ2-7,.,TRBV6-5,TGTGCCAGCAGGACGGGGATAGCGGCATACGAGCAGTACTTC,CASRTGIAAYEQYF
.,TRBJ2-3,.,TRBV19,TGTGCCAGTACCCCGACACGAGTAAGCACAGATACGCAGTATTTT,CASTPTRVSTDTQYF
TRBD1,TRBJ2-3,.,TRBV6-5,TGTGCCAGCAGTTACTCGAGGGACAGGACCGATACGCAGTATTTT,CASSYSRDRTDTQYF
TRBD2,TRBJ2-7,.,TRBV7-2,TGTGCCAGCAGCTCACGGGACTACCCCTACGAGCAGTACTTC,CASSSRDYPYEQYF
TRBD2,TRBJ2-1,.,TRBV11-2,TGTGCCAGCAGCCCCACGAGGCGGGGGACTAATGAGCAGTTCTTC,CASSPTRRGTNEQFF
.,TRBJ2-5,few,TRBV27,TGTGCCAGCAGTTTCCCCTCGACCCTAGTCGGGAGGACCCAGTACTTC,CASSFPSTLVGRTQYF
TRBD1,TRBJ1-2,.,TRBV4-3,TGCGCCAGCAGCCAAGGACAGGGCACTAACTATGGCTACACCTTC,CASSQGQGTNYGYTF
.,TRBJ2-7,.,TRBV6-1,TGTGCCAGCAGTGAAGGACAGAGCTCCTACGAGCAGTACTTC,CASSEGQSSYEQYF
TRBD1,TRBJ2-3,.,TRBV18,TGTGCCAGCTCATCGACCGGGACAGGGTCTTCAGATACGCAGTATTTT,CASSSTGTGSSDTQYF
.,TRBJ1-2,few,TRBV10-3,TGTGCCATCAGTGATGGAGGTCAGAGAAACTATGGCTACACCTTC,CAISDGGQRNYGYTF
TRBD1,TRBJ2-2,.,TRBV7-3,TGTGCCAGCAGCTACTGGGGACAGGGGGCCGGGGAGCTGTTTTTT,CASSYWGQGAGELFF
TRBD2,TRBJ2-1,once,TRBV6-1,TGTGCCAGCAGTGAAGGTGAAGGGACTAACAATGAGCAGTTCTTC,CASSEGEGTNNEQFF
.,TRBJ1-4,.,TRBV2,TGTGCCAGCAGGCTAGTTGCAACTAATGAAAAACTGTTTTTT,CASRLVATNEKLFF
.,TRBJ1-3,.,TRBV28,TGTGCCAGCAGTCCCCTGGGAAACACCATATATTTT,CASSPLGNTIYF
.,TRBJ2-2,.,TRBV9,TGTGCCAGCAGCGTAGGGTGGGCCCGGCCCGGGGAGCTGTTTTTT,CASSVGWARPGELFF